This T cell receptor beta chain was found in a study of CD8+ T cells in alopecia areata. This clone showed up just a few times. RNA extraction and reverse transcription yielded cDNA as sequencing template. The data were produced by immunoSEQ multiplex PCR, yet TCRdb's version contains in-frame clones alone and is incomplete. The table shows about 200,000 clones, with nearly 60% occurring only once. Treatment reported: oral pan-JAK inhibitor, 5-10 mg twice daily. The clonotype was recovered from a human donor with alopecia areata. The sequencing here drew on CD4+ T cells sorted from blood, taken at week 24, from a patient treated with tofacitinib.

CDR3 sequence reads: CASSYRQANTGELFF. In nucleotides, the CDR3 is TGTGCCAGCAGCTATAGGCAGGCGAACACCGGGGAGCTGTTTTTT. V gene TRBV7-3 combines with J gene TRBJ2-2; D uncertain. Germline V CDR1 and CDR2: SGHTA, FQGTGA. The CDR3 totals 15 residues. V shed 4 bases and J shed 0 bases, with 9 bases lying between them.